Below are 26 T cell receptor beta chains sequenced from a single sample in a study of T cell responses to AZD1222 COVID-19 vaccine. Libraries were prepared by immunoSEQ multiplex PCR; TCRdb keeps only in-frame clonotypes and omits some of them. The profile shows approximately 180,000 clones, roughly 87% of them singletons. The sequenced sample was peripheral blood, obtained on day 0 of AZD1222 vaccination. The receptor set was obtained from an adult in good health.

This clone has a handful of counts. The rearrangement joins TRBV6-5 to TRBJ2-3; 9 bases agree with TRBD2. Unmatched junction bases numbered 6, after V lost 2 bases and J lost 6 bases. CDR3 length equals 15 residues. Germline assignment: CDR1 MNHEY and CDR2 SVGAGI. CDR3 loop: CASSYEGGRADTQYF. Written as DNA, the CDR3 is TGTGCCAGCAGTTACGAGGGCGGGAGGGCCGATACGCAGTATTTT.

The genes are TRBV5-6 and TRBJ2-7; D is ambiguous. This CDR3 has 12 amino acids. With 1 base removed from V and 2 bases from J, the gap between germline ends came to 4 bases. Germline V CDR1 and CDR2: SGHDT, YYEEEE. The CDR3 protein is CASSLTTYEQYF. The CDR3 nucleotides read TGTGCCAGCAGCTTGACTACCTACGAGCAGTACTTC.

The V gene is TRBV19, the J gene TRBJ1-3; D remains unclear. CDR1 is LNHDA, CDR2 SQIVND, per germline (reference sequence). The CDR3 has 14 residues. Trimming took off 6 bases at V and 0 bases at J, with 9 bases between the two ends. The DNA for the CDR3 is TGTGCCAGTAGGGACCGCAGCTCTGGAAACACCATATATTTT. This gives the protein CASRDRSSGNTIYF.

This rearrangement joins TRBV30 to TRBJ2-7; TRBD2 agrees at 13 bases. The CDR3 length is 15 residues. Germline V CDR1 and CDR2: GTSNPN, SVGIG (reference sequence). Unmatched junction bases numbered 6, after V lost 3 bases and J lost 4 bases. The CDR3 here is CAWRLAGGPLYEQYF. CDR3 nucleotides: TGTGCCTGGAGACTAGCGGGAGGGCCTTTATACGAGCAGTACTTC.

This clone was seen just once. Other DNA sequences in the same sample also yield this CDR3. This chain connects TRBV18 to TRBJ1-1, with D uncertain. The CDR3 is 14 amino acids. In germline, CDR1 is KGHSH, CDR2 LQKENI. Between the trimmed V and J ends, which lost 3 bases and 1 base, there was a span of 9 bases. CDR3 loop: CASSPAARNTEAFF. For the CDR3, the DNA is TGTGCCAGCTCACCTGCCGCGCGGAACACTGAAGCTTTCTTT.

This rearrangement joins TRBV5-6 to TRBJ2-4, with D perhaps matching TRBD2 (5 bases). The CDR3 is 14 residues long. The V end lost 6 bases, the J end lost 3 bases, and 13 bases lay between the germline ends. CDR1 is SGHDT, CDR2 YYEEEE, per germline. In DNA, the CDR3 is TGTGCCAGCACCTTAACCGGGGACAAAAACATTCAGTACTTC. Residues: CASTLTGDKNIQYF.

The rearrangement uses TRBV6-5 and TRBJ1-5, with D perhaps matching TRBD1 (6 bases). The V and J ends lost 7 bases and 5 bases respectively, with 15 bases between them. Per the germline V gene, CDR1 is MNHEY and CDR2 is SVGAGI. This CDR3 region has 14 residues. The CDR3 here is CASTIQGRDQPQHF. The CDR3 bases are TGTGCCAGCACTATACAGGGCCGCGATCAGCCCCAGCATTTT.

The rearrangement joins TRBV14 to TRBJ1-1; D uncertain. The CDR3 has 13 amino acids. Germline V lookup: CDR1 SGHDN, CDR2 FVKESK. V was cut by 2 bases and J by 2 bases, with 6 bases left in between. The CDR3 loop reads CASSQQVNTEAFF. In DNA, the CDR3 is TGTGCCAGCAGCCAACAGGTTAACACTGAAGCTTTCTTT.

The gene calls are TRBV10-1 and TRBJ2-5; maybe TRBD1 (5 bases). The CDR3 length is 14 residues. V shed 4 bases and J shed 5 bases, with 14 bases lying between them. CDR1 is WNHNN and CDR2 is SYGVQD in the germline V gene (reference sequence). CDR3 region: CASSGWGAGETQYF. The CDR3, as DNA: TGCGCCAGCAGTGGATGGGGCGCAGGGGAGACCCAGTACTTC.

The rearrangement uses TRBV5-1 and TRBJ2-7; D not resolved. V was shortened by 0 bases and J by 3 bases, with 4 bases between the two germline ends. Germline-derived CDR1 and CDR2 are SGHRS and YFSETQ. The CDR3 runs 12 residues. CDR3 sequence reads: CASSLDGYEQYF. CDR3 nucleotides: TGCGCCAGCAGCTTGGACGGCTACGAGCAGTACTTC.

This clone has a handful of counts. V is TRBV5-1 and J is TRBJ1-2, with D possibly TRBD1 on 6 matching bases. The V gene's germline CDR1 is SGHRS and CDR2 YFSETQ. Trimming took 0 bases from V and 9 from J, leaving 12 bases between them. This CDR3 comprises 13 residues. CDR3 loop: CASSLDRVGSYTF. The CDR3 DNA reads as TGCGCCAGCAGCTTGGACAGGGTTGGGAGCTACACCTTC. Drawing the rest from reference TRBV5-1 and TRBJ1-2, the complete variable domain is KAGVTQTPRYLIKTRGQQVTLSCSPISGHRSVSWYQQTPGQGLQFLFEYFSETQRNKGNFPGRFSGRQFSNSRSEMNVSTLELGDSALYLCASSLDRVGSYTFGSGTRLTVV.

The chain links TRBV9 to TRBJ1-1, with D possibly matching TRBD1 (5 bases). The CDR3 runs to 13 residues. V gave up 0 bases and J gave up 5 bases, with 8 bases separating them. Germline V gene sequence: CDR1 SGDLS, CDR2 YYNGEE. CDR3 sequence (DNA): TGTGCCAGCAGCGTAGATGGGGGAACTGAAGCTTTCTTT. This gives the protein CASSVDGGTEAFF.

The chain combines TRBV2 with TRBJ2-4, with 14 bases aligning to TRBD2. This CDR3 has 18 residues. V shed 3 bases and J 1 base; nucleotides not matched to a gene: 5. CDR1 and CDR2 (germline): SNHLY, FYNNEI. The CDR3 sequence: CASSDGTSGSWAKNIQYF. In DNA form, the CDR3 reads TGTGCCAGCAGTGATGGGACTAGCGGGAGTTGGGCCAAAAACATTCAGTACTTC.

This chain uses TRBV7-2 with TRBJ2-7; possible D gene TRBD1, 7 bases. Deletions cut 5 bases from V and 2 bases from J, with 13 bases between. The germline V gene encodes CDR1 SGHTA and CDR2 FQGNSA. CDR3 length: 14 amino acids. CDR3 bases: TGTGCCAGCAGCCCCCAGGGGGGACCCTACGAGCAGTACTTC. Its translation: CASSPQGGPYEQYF.

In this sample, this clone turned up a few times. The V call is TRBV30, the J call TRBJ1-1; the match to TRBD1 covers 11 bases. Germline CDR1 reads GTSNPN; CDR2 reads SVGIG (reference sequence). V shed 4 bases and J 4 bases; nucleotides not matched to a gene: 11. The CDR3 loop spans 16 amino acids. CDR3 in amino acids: CAWTVGVGTGGTEAFF. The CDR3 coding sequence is TGTGCCTGGACCGTAGGGGTAGGGACAGGGGGCACTGAAGCTTTCTTT. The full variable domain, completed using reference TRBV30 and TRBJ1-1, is SQTIHQWPATLVQPVGSPLSLECTVEGTSNPNLYWYRQAAGRGLQLLFYSVGIGQISSEVPQNLSASRPQDRQFILSSKKLLLSDSGFYLCAWTVGVGTGGTEAFFGQGTRLTVV.

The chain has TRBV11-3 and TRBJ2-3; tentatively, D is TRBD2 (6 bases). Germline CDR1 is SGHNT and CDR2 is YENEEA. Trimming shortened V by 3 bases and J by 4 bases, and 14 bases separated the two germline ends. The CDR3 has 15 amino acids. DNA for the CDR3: TGTGCCAGCAGCTTCCGGGACTCCGGGCCAGATACGCAGTATTTT. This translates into CASSFRDSGPDTQYF.

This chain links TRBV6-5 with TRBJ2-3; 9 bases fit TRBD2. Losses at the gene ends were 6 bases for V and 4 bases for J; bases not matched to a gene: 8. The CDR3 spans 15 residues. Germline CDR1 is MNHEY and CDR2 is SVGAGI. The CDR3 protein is CASRAGGPVPDTQYF. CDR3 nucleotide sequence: TGTGCCAGCAGGGCGGGAGGGCCAGTTCCAGATACGCAGTATTTT.

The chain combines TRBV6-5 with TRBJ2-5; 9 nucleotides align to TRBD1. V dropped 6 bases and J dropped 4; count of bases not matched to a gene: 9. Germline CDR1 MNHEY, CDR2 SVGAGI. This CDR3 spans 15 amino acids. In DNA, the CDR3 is TGTGCCAGCAGGAAGAACACAGGGGGCCCAGAGACCCAGTACTTC. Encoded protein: CASRKNTGGPETQYF.

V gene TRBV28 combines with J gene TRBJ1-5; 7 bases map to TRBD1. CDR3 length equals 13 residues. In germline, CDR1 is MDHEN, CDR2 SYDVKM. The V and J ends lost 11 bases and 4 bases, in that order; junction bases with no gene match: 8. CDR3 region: CAGTGAPNQPQHF. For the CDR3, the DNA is TGTGCCGGCACAGGGGCTCCTAATCAGCCCCAGCATTTT. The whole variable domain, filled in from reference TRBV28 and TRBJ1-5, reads DVKVTQSSRYLVKRTGEKVFLECVQDMDHENMFWYRQDPGLGLRLIYFSYDVKMKEKGDIPEGYSVSREKKERFSLILESASTNQTSMYLCAGTGAPNQPQHFGDGTRLSIL.

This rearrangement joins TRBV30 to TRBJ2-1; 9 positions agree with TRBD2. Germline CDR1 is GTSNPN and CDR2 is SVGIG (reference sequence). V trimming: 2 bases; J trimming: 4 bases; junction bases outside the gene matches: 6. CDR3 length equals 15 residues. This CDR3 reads CAWSSWTSAYNEQFF. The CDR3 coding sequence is TGTGCCTGGAGTTCTTGGACTAGCGCTTACAATGAGCAGTTCTTC.

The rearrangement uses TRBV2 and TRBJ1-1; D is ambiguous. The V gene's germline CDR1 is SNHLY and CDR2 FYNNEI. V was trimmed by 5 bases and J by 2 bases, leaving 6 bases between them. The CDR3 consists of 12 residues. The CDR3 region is CASSLRNTEAFF. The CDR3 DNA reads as TGTGCCAGCAGTCTGCGTAACACTGAAGCTTTCTTT.

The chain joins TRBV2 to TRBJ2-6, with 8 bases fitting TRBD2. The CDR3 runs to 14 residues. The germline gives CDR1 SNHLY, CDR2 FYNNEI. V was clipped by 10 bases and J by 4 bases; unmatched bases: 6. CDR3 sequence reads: CATGLGAGANVLTF. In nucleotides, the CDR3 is TGTGCCACGGGACTAGGGGCCGGGGCCAACGTCCTGACTTTC.

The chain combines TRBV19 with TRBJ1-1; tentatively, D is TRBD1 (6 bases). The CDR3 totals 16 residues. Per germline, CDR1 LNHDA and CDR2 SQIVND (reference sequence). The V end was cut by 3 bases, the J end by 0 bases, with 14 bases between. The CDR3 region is CASSIRWGPMNTEAFF. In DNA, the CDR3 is TGTGCCAGTAGTATCAGGTGGGGGCCAATGAACACTGAAGCTTTCTTT.

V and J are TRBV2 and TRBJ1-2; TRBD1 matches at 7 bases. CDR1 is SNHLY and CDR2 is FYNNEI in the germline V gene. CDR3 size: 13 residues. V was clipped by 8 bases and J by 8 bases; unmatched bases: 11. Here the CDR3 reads CASHRDSANGYTF. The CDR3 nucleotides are TGTGCCAGCCACCGGGACAGTGCTAACGGCTACACCTTC.

The CDR3 DNA reads as TGTGCCAGCAGTTTGGGGGCAGGGGGGCGCAATCAGCCCCAGCATTTT. As protein: CASSLGAGGRNQPQHF. The chain is built from TRBV28 and TRBJ1-5; TRBD1 aligns across 7 bases. The CDR3 is 16 residues long. The germline CDR1 and CDR2 sequences are MDHEN and SYDVKM. Germline trimming cut 3 bases from V and 2 bases from J; bases unmatched to any gene: 7.

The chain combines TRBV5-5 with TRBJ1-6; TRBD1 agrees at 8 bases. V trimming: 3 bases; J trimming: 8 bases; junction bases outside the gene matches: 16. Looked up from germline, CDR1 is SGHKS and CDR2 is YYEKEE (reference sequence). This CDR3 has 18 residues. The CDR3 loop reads CASSSRTGFGGSDSPLHF. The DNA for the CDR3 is TGTGCCAGCAGCTCCCGGACAGGGTTTGGAGGGTCTGATTCACCCCTCCACTTT.